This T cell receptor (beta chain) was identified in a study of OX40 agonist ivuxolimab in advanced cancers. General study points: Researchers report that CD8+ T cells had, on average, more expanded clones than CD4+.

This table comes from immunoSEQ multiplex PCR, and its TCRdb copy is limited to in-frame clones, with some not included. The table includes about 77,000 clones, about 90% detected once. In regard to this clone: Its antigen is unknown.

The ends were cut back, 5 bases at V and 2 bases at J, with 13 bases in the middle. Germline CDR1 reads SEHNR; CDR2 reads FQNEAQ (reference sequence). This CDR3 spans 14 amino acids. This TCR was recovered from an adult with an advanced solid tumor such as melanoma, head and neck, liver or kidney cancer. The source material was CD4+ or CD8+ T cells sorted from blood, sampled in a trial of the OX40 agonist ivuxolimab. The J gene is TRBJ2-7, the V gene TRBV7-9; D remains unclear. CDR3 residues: CASSLDLFPYEQYF. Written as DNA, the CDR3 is TGTGCCAGCAGCCTGGACCTCTTCCCCTACGAGCAGTACTTC.